These 24 T cell receptor beta chains originate from one sample sequenced in a study of regulatory T cells in long-lasting Graves disease. Time point noted: newly diagnosed GD, antithyroid drugs for less than 3 months. PBMC-derived RNA was used for the TCR library. Combining iRepertoire HTBI primers with Arm-PCR of CDR3 regions, the authors built TCR beta libraries. A single record per CDR3 protein comes from TCRdb applying MiXCR to the multiplex PCR reads. The table records approximately 470,000 distinct CDR3 sequences, roughly 17% of them present only once. Another study also made use of these data, one on T cells in Graves' hyperthyroidism and ophthalmopathy.

This material consisted of peripheral blood mononuclear cells (PBMCs), taken at new diagnosis, from a patient treated with antithyroid drugs. These receptors all stem from a man aged 35 to 55 with Graves disease.

This clonotype was recorded many times. This sequence joins TRBV12-3 or TRBV12-4 and TRBJ1-2; 10 nucleotides agree with TRBD1. The CDR3 length is 15 residues. Trimming removed 5 bases from V and 7 bases from J; junction bases left unmatched: 10. The CDR3 DNA reads TGTGCCAGCAGTCCCTTAAGACAGGGGGCAGGTGGCTACACCTTC. Its protein is CASSPLRQGAGGYTF.

This clonotype has ten or more counts. The V call is TRBV12-3 or TRBV12-4, the J call TRBJ2-2; TRBD1 matches 9 bases. The CDR3 has 15 amino acids. Losses at the gene ends were 1 base for V and 7 bases for J; bases not matched to a gene: 4. CDR3 DNA sequence: TGTGCCAGCAGTTTAGTTTGGGACAGGGTCGGGGAGCTGTTTTTT. It codes for CASSLVWDRVGELFF.

This clonotype was observed a few times. V and J are TRBV6-9 and TRBJ2-7; D ambiguous. Germline assignment: CDR1 MNHGY and CDR2 SVAAGI. The CDR3 is made up of 12 amino acids. V was clipped by 4 bases and J by 4 bases, with 8 bases between them. CDR3 nucleotides: TGTGCCAGCAGTTCGTCACAATACGAGCAGTACTTC. Translation gives CASSSSQYEQYF.

This clonotype showed up just a few times. The chain uses TRBV12-3 or TRBV12-4 and TRBJ1-2; TRBD1 is a possible D gene (6 bases). Deletions cut 3 bases from V and 0 bases from J, with 11 bases between. The CDR3 covers 15 residues. The CDR3 protein is CASSLGGLANYGYTF. CDR3 in DNA: TGTGCCAGCAGTTTGGGGGGGCTCGCTAACTATGGCTACACCTTC.

This chain uses TRBV5-5 with TRBJ1-5; D is unresolved. Germline V CDR1 and CDR2: SGHKS, YYEKEE (reference sequence). V gave up 2 bases and J gave up 0 bases, with 9 bases separating them. The CDR3 sequence is 15 residues long. For the CDR3, the DNA is TGTGCCAGCAGCTTCGGCGGCCATAGCAATCAGCCCCAGCATTTT. The encoded protein is CASSFGGHSNQPQHF.

This clonotype was counted at least ten times. CDR3 sequence (DNA): TGCAGCGGTTCTAGCGGCTCCTCCTACGAGCAGTACTTC. Residues: CSGSSGSSYEQYF. This chain joins TRBV29-1 and TRBJ2-7; TRBD2 aligns across 7 bases. Unmatched junction bases numbered 6, after V lost 7 bases and J lost 0 bases. The CDR3 loop spans 13 amino acids. The germline V gene has CDR1 SQVTM and CDR2 ANQGSEA.

This clonotype was counted ten times or more. V usage is TRBV5-1 and J usage is TRBJ2-1, with TRBD2 matching 14 bases. CDR3 length: 17 residues. Germline CDR1 SGHRS, CDR2 YFSETQ. J gave up 4 bases and V 4 bases, and 7 bases lay outside the gene matches. The CDR3: CASSPGLAGVKYNEQFF. DNA of the CDR3: TGCGCCAGCAGCCCGGGACTAGCGGGAGTAAAATACAATGAGCAGTTCTTC.

The V and J genes are TRBV7-2 and TRBJ2-1; D possibly matches TRBD1 or TRBD2 (5 bases each). The CDR3 is made up of 15 amino acids. Deletions cut 4 bases from V and 0 bases from J, with 10 bases between. Germline CDR1 is SGHTA and CDR2 is FQGNSA. In DNA form, the CDR3 reads TGTGCCAGCAGCTCGGGACCCGTCTCCTACAATGAGCAGTTCTTC. This encodes CASSSGPVSYNEQFF.

This clonotype has a count of ten or more. The chain has TRBV28 and TRBJ2-3; D gene ambiguous. Germline V lookup: CDR1 MDHEN, CDR2 SYDVKM. V lost 10 bases, J lost 11 bases, and 25 bases lay in between. The CDR3 has 14 residues. In DNA, the CDR3 is TGTGCCACTTATAGGTCCGGACCCATAATCGGGCAGTATTTT. This gives the protein CATYRSGPIIGQYF.

In this sample, this clonotype turned up many times. The genes are TRBV20-1 and TRBJ2-1, with 10 bases lining up with TRBD2. CDR1 is DFQATT and CDR2 is SNEGSKA in the germline V gene (reference sequence). This CDR3 comprises 14 residues. Trimming cost V 5 bases and J 5 bases; bases outside gene matches: 6. The CDR3 loop is CSAGRLAGDNEQFF. The CDR3 region has the DNA TGCAGTGCTGGTCGCCTAGCGGGAGACAATGAGCAGTTCTTC.

About this clonotype itself: A much larger clone lies a single base off, so this may be a read error. The chain recombines TRBV7-3 with TRBJ2-2; 9 bases agree with TRBD1. Germline CDR1 and CDR2: SGHTA and FQGTGA. The CDR3 sequence is 17 residues long. The J segment lost 3 bases and the V segment lost 0 bases, leaving 5 bases of the junction unmatched. The CDR3 region has the DNA TGTGCCAGCAGCTTAACCCGAGACAGGGGGGACACCGGGGAGCTGTTTTTT. Translation: CASSLTRDRGDTGELFF.

In this sample, this clonotype turned up many times. This chain links TRBV12-3 or TRBV12-4 with TRBJ2-7; 8 bases map to TRBD2. CDR3 length: 16 amino acids. The ends lost 6 bases at V and 0 bases at J; junction bases unmatched: 10. In DNA form, the CDR3 reads TGTGCCAGCAGGCTTGTCTCCGGGACTAGCTCCTACGAGCAGTACTTC. Translated, it gives CASRLVSGTSSYEQYF.

V usage is TRBV29-1 and J usage is TRBJ1-4; maybe TRBD1 (6 bases). Germline CDR1 reads SQVTM; CDR2 reads ANQGSEA. This CDR3 has 14 amino acids. Between the trimmed V and J ends, which lost 4 bases and 3 bases, there was a span of 12 bases. CDR3 loop: CSVGGARANEKLFF. The CDR3 DNA sequence: TGCAGCGTTGGGGGGGCGCGAGCTAATGAAAAACTGTTTTTT.

This rearrangement joins TRBV14 to TRBJ2-7; weak D call: TRBD1 (5 bases). The CDR3 totals 15 residues. With 0 bases removed from V and 3 bases from J, the gap between germline ends came to 12 bases. Germline V gives CDR1 SGHDN, CDR2 FVKESK. The CDR3 loop reads CASSQEIGRVYEQYF. For the CDR3, the DNA is TGTGCCAGCAGCCAAGAGATTGGCAGGGTCTACGAGCAGTACTTC.

Remarks on this clonotype: The likely explanation is a read error, given a far larger clone one base away. The rearrangement links TRBV7-2 to TRBJ2-5, with D possibly being TRBD1 (6 bases). Per the germline V gene, CDR1 is SGHTA and CDR2 is FQGNSA. This CDR3 has 17 residues. The CDR3 coding sequence is TGTGCCAGCAGTTTCCCCTTCCTCCGGGACACCGAAGAGGCCCAGTACTTC. This encodes CASSFPFLRDTEEAQYF.

As to this clonotype: A much larger clone differs from this one at a single base, so this may be a read error. The chain carries TRBV5-1 and TRBJ2-1, with 7 bases fitting TRBD2. This CDR3 is 15 amino acids long. The V segment lost 7 bases and the J segment 4 bases; nucleotides outside the gene matches: 11. Germline CDR1 is SGHRS and CDR2 is YFSETQ. In nucleotides, the CDR3 is TGCGCCAGCGGCCAAGATAAGCGGGGATACAATGAGCAGTTCTTC. This gives the protein CASGQDKRGYNEQFF.

This clonotype appeared many times. V and J are TRBV28 and TRBJ1-2; D might be TRBD1 (5 bases). The length of the CDR3 is 14 residues. V lost 5 bases and J 3 bases, leaving 13 bases between the germline ends. The germline CDR1 and CDR2 sequences are MDHEN and SYDVKM. CDR3 protein: CASSLRLGDYGYTF. The CDR3 nucleotides read TGTGCCAGCAGTCTACGACTGGGGGACTATGGCTACACCTTC.

This clonotype was observed many times. V usage is TRBV28 and J usage is TRBJ1-1; 7 nucleotides align to TRBD1. V trimming: 3 bases; J trimming: 4 bases; junction bases outside the gene matches: 5. The CDR3 has 14 residues. From germline, CDR1 is MDHEN and CDR2 SYDVKM. The CDR3 is CASSFFSGGTEAFF. In DNA, the CDR3 is TGTGCCAGCAGTTTTTTTTCAGGGGGCACTGAAGCTTTCTTT.

As regards this clonotype: A much larger clone lies one base from this, so it may be a read error. This chain's CDR3 is CASSDPGGYGYTF. In DNA form, the CDR3 reads TGTGCCAGCAGCGACCCAGGGGGCTATGGCTACACCTTC. The gene calls are TRBV3-1 and TRBJ1-2, with TRBD1 matching 7 bases. V lost 5 bases and J lost 4; bases outside the gene matches: 4. The CDR3 has 13 residues. Germline V gives CDR1 LGHDT, CDR2 YNNKEL (reference sequence).

This clonotype appeared a few times. The genes are TRBV10-3 and TRBJ1-5; no clear D. The CDR3 has 13 amino acids. From germline, CDR1 is ENHRY and CDR2 SYGVKD. Trimming left V 2 bases short and J 7 bases short, with 9 bases between. This CDR3 reads CAISERESQPQHF. CDR3 sequence (DNA): TGTGCCATCAGTGAGAGGGAATCACAGCCCCAGCATTTT.

V gene TRBV19 combines with J gene TRBJ2-7, with TRBD1 as a possible D gene (5 bases). Germline V gene sequence: CDR1 LNHDA, CDR2 SQIVND (reference sequence). The CDR3 is made up of 14 amino acids. Trimming took 5 bases from V and 6 from J, leaving 17 bases between them. DNA for the CDR3: TGTGCCAGTAGTCCCCTAGGCAGGGCGCGCGAGCAGTACTTC. Translated: CASSPLGRAREQYF.

V and J are TRBV5-1 and TRBJ1-1; D is uncertain. Germline V gives CDR1 SGHRS, CDR2 YFSETQ. V was clipped by 3 bases and J by 1 base, with 10 bases between them. The CDR3 has 14 amino acids. Here the CDR3 DNA reads TGCGCCAGCAGCTCTCGGACGGGGAACACTGAAGCTTTCTTT. Amino acid sequence: CASSSRTGNTEAFF.

This clonotype was counted ten times or more. This chain joins TRBV18 and TRBJ1-4; D gene unclear. V dropped 3 bases and J dropped 7 bases, with 12 bases sitting between them. The CDR3 sequence is 14 residues long. Germline CDR1 KGHSH, CDR2 LQKENI. In nucleotides, the CDR3 is TGTGCCAGCTCACCGCCGGGCATCAGTGAAAAACTGTTTTTT. Its protein is CASSPPGISEKLFF.

V usage is TRBV12-3 or TRBV12-4 and J usage is TRBJ2-3; 12 nucleotides line up with TRBD2. The CDR3 runs to 14 residues. After removal of 8 bases from V and 3 bases from J, the junction contained 3 bases not matched to a gene. The CDR3 spells CASGGTSGTDTQYF. CDR3 nucleotides: TGTGCCAGCGGGGGGACTAGCGGGACAGATACGCAGTATTTT.